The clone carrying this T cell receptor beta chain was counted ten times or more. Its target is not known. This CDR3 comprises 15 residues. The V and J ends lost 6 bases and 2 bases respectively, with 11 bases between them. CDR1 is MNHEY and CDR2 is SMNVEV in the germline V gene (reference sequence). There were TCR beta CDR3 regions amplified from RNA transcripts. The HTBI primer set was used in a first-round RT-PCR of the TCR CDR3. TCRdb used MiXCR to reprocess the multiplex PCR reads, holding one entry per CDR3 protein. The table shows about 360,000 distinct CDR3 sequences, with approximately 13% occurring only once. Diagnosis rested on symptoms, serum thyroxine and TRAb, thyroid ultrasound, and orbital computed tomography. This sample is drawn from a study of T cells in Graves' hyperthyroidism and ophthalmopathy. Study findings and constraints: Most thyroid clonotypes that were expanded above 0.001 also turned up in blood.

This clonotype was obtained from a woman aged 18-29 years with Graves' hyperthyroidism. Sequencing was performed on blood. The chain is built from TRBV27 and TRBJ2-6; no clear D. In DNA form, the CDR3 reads TGTGCCAGCAGCGACACTTCGCCTGGGGCCAACGTCCTGACTTTC. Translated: CASSDTSPGANVLTF.